This T cell receptor beta chain is from a study of blood T cells in healthy people across ages. Study results and caveats: A roughly linear fall in TCR beta diversity per million T cells was seen with increasing age.

Germline lookup yields CDR1 DFQATT and CDR2 SNEGSKA (reference sequence). V shed 6 bases, J shed 3 bases, and the junction held 8 bases outside the gene matches. This CDR3 spans 14 amino acids. Alongside a J-beta primer mix, a sample-barcoded 5' primer served in a second PCR lasting roughly 7 to 11 cycles. MiXCR, applied by TCRdb to the 5' RACE reads, yields one record per CDR3 protein. Of 700,000 or so distinct CDR3 sequences detected, 20% to 25% appear once; the ten largest clones hold under 25%. Healthy Russian Caucasian donors spanned ages about 6 to 95 years. Staff drew roughly 10 milliliters of peripheral blood from each donor. This clonotype was counted ten times or more. Antigen unknown.

The chain uses TRBV20-1 and TRBJ1-5, with TRBD1 matching 7 bases. The sample taken for sequencing was blood. The source of this sequence is a man between 65 and 85 years old in good health. The CDR3 here is CSAQKTGSNQPQHF. As DNA, the CDR3 is TGCAGTGCCCAGAAGACAGGGTCCAATCAGCCCCAGCATTTT.